Sequencing of this T cell receptor (beta chain) was carried out in a study of blood T cell repertoires in COVID-19. TCRdb's copy holds only in-frame clones and misses some; the assay was immunoSEQ multiplex PCR. The top ten clones hold around 27% of a sample with tens of thousands of clones, roughly 84% of them seen once. CDR3 length equals 14 residues. The ends lost 10 bases at V and 8 bases at J; junction bases unmatched: 14. CDR1 is MRHNA and CDR2 is SNTAGT in the germline V gene. The chain couples TRBV6-4 to TRBJ1-2; 9 bases map to TRBD1. Specimen: peripheral blood. This receptor was obtained from a human donor in a cohort sampled during active COVID-19. Here the CDR3 reads CAIPRMGQGGGYTF. The CDR3 coding sequence is TGTGCCATTCCCCGAATGGGACAGGGCGGCGGCTACACCTTC.